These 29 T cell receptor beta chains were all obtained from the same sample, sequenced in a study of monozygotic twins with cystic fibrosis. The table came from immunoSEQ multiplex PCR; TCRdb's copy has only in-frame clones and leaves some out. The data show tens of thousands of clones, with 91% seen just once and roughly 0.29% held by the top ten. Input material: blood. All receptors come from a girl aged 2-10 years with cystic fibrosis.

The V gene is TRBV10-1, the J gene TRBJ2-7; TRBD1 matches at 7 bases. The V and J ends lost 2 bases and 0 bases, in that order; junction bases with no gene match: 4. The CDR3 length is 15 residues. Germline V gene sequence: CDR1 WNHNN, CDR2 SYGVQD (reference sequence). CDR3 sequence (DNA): TGCGCCAGCAGTGAGCAAGACAGGGACTCCTACGAGCAGTACTTC. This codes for CASSEQDRDSYEQYF.

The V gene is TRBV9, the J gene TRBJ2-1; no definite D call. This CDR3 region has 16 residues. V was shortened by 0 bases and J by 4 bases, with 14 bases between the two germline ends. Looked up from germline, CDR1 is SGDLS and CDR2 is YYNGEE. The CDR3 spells CASSVASDWVYNEQFF. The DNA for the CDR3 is TGTGCCAGCAGCGTAGCGTCCGATTGGGTATACAATGAGCAGTTCTTC.

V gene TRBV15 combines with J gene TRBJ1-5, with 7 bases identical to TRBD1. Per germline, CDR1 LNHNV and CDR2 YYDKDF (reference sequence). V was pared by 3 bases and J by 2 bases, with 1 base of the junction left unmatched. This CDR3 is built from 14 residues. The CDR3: CATSSDRGNQPQHF. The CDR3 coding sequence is TGTGCCACCAGCAGTGACAGGGGCAATCAGCCCCAGCATTTT.

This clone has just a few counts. The DNA of the CDR3 is TGTGCCAGCAGCTTAGACGGGAGGGCCGGTCAGGACGAGCAGTACTTC. Amino acid sequence: CASSLDGRAGQDEQYF. The chain carries TRBV7-2 and TRBJ2-7, with 8 bases that match TRBD2. J lost 5 bases, V lost 1 base, and 10 bases had no gene match. This CDR3 spans 16 amino acids. The germline gives CDR1 SGHTA, CDR2 FQGNSA.

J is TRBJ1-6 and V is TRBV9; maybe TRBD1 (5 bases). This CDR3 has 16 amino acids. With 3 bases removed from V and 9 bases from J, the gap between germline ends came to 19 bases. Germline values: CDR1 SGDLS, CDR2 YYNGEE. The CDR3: CASSAGGVSPPSPLHF. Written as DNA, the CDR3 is TGTGCCAGCAGCGCCGGGGGGGTTTCCCCTCCTTCACCCCTCCACTTT.

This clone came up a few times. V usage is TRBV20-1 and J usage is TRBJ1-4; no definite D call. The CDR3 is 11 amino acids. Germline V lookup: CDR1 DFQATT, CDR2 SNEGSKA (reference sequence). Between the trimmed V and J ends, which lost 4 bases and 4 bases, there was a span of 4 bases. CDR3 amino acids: CSATSNEKLFF. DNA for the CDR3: TGCAGTGCTACCAGTAATGAAAAACTGTTTTTT.

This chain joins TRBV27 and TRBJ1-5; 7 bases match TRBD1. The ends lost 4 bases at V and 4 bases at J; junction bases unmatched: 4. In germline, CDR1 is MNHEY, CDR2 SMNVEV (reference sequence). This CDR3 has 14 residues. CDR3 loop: CASSSDRINQPQHF. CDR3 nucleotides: TGTGCCAGCAGTTCGGACAGGATAAATCAGCCCCAGCATTTT.

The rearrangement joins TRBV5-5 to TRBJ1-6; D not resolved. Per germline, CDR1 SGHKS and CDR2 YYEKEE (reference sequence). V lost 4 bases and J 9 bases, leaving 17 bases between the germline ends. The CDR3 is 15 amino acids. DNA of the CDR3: TGTGCCAGCAGCCTAACATTCTACCCAAGTTCACCCCTCCACTTT. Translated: CASSLTFYPSSPLHF.

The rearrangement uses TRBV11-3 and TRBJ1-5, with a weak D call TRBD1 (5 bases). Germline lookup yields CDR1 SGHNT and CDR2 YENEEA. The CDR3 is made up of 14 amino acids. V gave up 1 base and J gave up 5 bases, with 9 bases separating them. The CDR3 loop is CASSLAGIDQPQHF. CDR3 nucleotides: TGTGCCAGCAGCTTAGCAGGGATAGATCAGCCCCAGCATTTT.

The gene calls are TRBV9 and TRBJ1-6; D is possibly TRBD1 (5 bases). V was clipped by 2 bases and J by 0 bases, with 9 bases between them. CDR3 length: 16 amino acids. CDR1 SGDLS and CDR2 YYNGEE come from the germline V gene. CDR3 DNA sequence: TGTGCCAGCAGCGTCAGGGATAGCTCCTATAATTCACCCCTCCACTTT. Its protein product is CASSVRDSSYNSPLHF.

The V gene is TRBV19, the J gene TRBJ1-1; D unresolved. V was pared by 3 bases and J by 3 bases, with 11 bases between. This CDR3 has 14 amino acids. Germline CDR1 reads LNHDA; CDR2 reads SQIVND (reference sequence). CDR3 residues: CASSMGRVDTEAFF. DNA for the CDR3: TGTGCCAGTAGTATGGGCCGGGTGGACACTGAAGCTTTCTTT.

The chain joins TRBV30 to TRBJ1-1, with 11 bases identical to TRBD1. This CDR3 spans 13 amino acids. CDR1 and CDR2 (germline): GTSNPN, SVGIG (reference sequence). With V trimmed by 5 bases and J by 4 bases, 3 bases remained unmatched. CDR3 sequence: CAWGTGGFTEAFF. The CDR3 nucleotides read TGTGCCTGGGGGACAGGGGGATTCACTGAAGCTTTCTTT. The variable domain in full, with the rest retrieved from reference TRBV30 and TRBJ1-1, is SQTIHQWPATLVQPVGSPLSLECTVEGTSNPNLYWYRQAAGRGLQLLFYSVGIGQISSEVPQNLSASRPQDRQFILSSKKLLLSDSGFYLCAWGTGGFTEAFFGQGTRLTVV.

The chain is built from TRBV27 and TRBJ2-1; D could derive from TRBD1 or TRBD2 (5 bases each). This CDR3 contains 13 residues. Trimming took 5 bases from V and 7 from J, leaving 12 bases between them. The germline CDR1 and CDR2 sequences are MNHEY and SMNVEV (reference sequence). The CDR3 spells CASSNLWGNEQFF. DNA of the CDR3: TGTGCCAGCAGTAATCTCTGGGGGAATGAGCAGTTCTTC.

As DNA, the CDR3 is TGTGCCAGCAGTGAAGCTTTTACTGGGGAAACTGAAGCTTTCTTT. It is translated as CASSEAFTGETEAFF. This chain uses TRBV2 with TRBJ1-1; D is unresolved. CDR1 is SNHLY, CDR2 FYNNEI, per germline. This CDR3 comprises 15 residues. V was trimmed by 0 bases and J by 5 bases, leaving 13 bases between them.

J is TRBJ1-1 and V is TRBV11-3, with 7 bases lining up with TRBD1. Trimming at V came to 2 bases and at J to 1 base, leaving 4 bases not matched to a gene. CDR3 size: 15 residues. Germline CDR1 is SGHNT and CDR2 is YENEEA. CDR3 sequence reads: CASSLPTGANTEAFF. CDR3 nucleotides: TGTGCCAGCAGCTTACCAACAGGGGCGAACACTGAAGCTTTCTTT.

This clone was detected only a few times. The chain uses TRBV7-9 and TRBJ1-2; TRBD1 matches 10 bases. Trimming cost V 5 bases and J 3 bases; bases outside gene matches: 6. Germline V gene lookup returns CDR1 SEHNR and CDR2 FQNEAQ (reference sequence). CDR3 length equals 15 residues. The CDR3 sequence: CASSRFGTGDYGYTF. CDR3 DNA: TGTGCCAGCAGCCGATTCGGGACAGGGGACTATGGCTACACCTTC.

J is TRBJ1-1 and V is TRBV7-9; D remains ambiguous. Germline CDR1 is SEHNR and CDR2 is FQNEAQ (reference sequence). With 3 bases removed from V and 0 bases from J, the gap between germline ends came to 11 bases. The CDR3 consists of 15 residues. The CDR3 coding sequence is TGTGCCAGCAGCTTCGTAGGGCACATGAACACTGAAGCTTTCTTT. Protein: CASSFVGHMNTEAFF.

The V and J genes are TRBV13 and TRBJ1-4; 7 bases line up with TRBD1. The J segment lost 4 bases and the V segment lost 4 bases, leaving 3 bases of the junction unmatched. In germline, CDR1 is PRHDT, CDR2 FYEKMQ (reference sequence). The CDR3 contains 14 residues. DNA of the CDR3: TGTGCCAGCAGCTCGGGACAGAGTAATGAAAAACTGTTTTTT. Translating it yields CASSSGQSNEKLFF. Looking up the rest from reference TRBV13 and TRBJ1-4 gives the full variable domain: AAGVIQSPRHLIKEKRETATLKCYPIPRHDTVYWYQQGPGQDPQFLISFYEKMQSDKGSIPDRFSAQQFSDYHSELNMSSLELGDSALYFCASSSGQSNEKLFFGSGTQLSVL.

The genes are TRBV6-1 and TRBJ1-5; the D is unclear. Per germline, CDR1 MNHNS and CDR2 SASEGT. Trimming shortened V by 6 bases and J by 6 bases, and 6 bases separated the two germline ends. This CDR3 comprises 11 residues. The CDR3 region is CASRSSQPQHF. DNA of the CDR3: TGTGCCAGCAGGTCGAGTCAGCCCCAGCATTTT.

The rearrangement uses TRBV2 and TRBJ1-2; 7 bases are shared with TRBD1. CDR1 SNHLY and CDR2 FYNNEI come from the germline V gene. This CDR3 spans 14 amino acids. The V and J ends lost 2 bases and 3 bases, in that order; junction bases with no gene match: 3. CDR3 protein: CASSETGVDYGYTF. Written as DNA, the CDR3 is TGTGCCAGCAGTGAAACAGGGGTCGACTATGGCTACACCTTC.

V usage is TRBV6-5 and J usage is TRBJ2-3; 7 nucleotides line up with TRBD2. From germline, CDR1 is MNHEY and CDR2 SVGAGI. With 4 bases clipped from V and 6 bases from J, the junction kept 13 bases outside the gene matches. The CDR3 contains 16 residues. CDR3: CASSSSAGEWLDTQYF. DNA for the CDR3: TGTGCCAGCAGTTCGTCCGCGGGGGAATGGTTGGATACGCAGTATTTT.

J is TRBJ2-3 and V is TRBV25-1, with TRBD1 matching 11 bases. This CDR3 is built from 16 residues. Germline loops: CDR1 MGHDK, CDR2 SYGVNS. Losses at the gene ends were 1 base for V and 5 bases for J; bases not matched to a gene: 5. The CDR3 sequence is CASSESGTGGQDTQYF. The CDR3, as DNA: TGTGCCAGCAGTGAATCCGGGACAGGGGGGCAAGATACGCAGTATTTT.

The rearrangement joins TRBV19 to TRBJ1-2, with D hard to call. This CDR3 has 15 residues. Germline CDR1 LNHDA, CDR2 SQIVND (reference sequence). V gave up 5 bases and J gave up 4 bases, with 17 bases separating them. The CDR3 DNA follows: TGTGCCAGTAGTGCATACTTCCGGGGTACCTATGGCTACACCTTC. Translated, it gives CASSAYFRGTYGYTF. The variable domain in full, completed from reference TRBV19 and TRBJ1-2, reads DGGITQSPKYLFRKEGQNVTLSCEQNLNHDAMYWYRQDPGQGLRLIYYSQIVNDFQKGDIAEGYSVSREKKESFPLTVTSAQKNPTAFYLCASSAYFRGTYGYTFGSGTRLTVV.

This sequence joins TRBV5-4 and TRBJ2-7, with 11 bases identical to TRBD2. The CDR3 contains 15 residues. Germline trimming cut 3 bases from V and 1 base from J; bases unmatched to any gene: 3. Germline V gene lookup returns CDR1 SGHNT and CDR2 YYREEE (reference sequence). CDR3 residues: CASSYGTSGSYEQYF. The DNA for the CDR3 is TGTGCCAGCAGCTACGGGACTAGCGGATCCTACGAGCAGTACTTC.

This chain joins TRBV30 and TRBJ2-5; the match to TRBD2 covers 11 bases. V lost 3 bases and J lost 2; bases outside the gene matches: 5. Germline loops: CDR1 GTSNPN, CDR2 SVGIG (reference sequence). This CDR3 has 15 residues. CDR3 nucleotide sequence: TGTGCCTGGAGCGTAGCGGGGGGGCCTCAAGAGACCCAGTACTTC. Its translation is CAWSVAGGPQETQYF. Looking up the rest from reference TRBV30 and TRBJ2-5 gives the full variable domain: SQTIHQWPATLVQPVGSPLSLECTVEGTSNPNLYWYRQAAGRGLQLLFYSVGIGQISSEVPQNLSASRPQDRQFILSSKKLLLSDSGFYLCAWSVAGGPQETQYFGPGTRLLVL.

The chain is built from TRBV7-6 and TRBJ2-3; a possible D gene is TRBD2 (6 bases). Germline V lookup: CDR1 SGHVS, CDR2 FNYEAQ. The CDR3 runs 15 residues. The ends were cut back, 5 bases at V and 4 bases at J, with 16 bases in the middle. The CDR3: CASSLLAGRPDTQYF. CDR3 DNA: TGTGCCAGCAGCCTTCTGGCGGGGAGACCAGATACGCAGTATTTT.

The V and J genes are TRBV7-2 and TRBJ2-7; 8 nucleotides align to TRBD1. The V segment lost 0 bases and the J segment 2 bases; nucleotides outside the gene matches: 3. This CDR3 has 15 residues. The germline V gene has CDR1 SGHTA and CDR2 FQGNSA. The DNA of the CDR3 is TGTGCCAGCAGCTTAGCGCAGGGGGCTGCCTACGAGCAGTACTTC. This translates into CASSLAQGAAYEQYF.

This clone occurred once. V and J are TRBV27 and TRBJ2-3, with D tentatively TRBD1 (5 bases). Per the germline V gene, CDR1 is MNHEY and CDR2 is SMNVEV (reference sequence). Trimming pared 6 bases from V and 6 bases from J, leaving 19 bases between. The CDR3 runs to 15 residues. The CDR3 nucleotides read TGTGCCAGCAGCCCCCAACGGCAGGGTCTGGATACGCAGTATTTT. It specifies CASSPQRQGLDTQYF.

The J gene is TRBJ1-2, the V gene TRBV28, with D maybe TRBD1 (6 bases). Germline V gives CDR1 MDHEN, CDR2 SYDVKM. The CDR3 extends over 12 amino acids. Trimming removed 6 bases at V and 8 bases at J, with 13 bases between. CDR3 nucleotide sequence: TGTGCCAGCAGAATGGGGGCGGTGGGCTACACCTTC. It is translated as CASRMGAVGYTF.